This TCR beta chain was identified during a study of TIL therapy for anti-PD-1-resistant metastatic lung cancer. Study in general: Tumor harvest preceded PD-1/PD-L1 blockade, followed by nivolumab treatment. Study-level findings and limits: After infusion, TIL clonotypes partly replaced peripheral T cells and declined over months. The cohort had more treatment-naive, never-smoker and oncogene-addicted patients than typical.

This clone appeared once. Its target is not known. Sequencing used immunoSEQ v3. TCRdb's table, derived via immunoSEQ multiplex PCR, lists solely in-frame clones and lacks some. The sample lists about 50,000 clones, less than 80% occurring once. Time point meaning: pre-treatment sample, taken before nivolumab and TIL therapy. Adults with stage 4 NSCLC were enrolled in a phase I trial. J lost 5 bases, V lost 4 bases, and 15 bases had no gene match. From germline, CDR1 is LNHDA and CDR2 SQIVND (reference sequence). The CDR3 extends over 17 amino acids. V usage is TRBV19 and J usage is TRBJ2-5; 8 bases align to TRBD1. This TCR was sampled from a woman aged 30 to 85 with non-small cell lung cancer. The starting material was blood, obtained at baseline. CDR3 sequence reads: CASSTGPGTGGRETQYF. The CDR3 DNA is TGTGCCAGTAGTACCGGCCCCGGGACAGGAGGTCGGGAGACCCAGTACTTC.